One sample yielded the 20 T cell receptor beta chains listed below, sequenced in a study of blood T cell repertoires in COVID-19. Some clones are missing from TCRdb's copy, which holds only in-frame ones; the method was immunoSEQ multiplex PCR. The sample has about 440,000 clones, about 89% seen once. The sample was peripheral blood. These receptors all stem from a woman under 40 with acute or convalescent COVID-19.

The J gene is TRBJ2-7, the V gene TRBV24-1, with TRBD1 identical over 7 bases. J lost 1 base, V lost 5 bases, and 4 bases had no gene match. The CDR3 loop spans 14 amino acids. CDR1 and CDR2 from the germline V gene are KGHDR and SFDVKD. CDR3 sequence (DNA): TGTGCCACCAGTGCCGGGACAGAGTCCTACGAGCAGTACTTC. Translating it yields CATSAGTESYEQYF.

The gene calls are TRBV7-9 and TRBJ2-1; TRBD2 aligns across 9 bases. CDR1 SEHNR and CDR2 FQNEAQ come from the germline V gene (reference sequence). CDR3 length: 17 amino acids. Trimming removed 6 bases from V and 6 bases from J; junction bases left unmatched: 15. CDR3 loop: CASSGNRESGGSNEQFF. The CDR3 bases are TGTGCCAGCAGTGGCAACAGGGAGAGCGGGGGGAGCAATGAGCAGTTCTTC.

The rearrangement uses TRBV7-8 and TRBJ1-5, with a tentative D call TRBD1 (5 bases). Germline V gene sequence: CDR1 SGHVS, CDR2 FQNEAQ. This CDR3 is built from 14 residues. Trimming stripped 8 bases from V and 0 bases from J, with 11 bases between. CDR3 sequence reads: CASGLDNSNQPQHF. Here the CDR3 DNA reads TGTGCCAGCGGCCTGGACAATAGCAATCAGCCCCAGCATTTT.

The chain combines TRBV3-1 (or the pseudogene TRBV3-2) with TRBJ2-5, with 9 bases matching TRBD2. Germline lookup yields CDR1 LGHDT and CDR2 YNNKEL (reference sequence). Germline trimming cut 3 bases from V and 5 bases from J; bases unmatched to any gene: 19. CDR3 length: 19 residues. In DNA form, the CDR3 reads TGTGCCAGCAGCCACGCGCGCCTCAGGACTAGCGCCCCTCAGGAGACCCAGTACTTC. It encodes CASSHARLRTSAPQETQYF.

V and J are TRBV5-6 and TRBJ2-5, with TRBD1 identical over 8 bases. Per germline, CDR1 SGHDT and CDR2 YYEEEE. The J segment lost 5 bases and the V segment lost 7 bases, leaving 13 bases of the junction unmatched. This CDR3 is built from 15 residues. This CDR3 is CASGSDRGFSETQYF. DNA for the CDR3: TGTGCCAGCGGGTCTGACAGGGGTTTTAGTGAGACCCAGTACTTC.

V usage is TRBV24-1 and J usage is TRBJ2-4; 7 positions agree with TRBD1. Germline CDR1 reads KGHDR; CDR2 reads SFDVKD. The junction had 12 bases not matched to a gene; V was cut back by 10 bases and J by 4 bases. The CDR3 is 15 amino acids. The CDR3 DNA follows: TGTGCCACTGAAGCGACATCGGACAGGAAAAACATTCAGTACTTC. Protein sequence: CATEATSDRKNIQYF.

The chain is built from TRBV4-2 and TRBJ1-2; 12 nucleotides match TRBD1. V was pared by 4 bases and J by 3 bases, with 21 bases of the junction left unmatched. Germline CDR1 and CDR2: LGHNA and YNFKEQ. The CDR3 length is 21 residues. CDR3 loop: CASSPDLLIGTGGAGDYGYTF. The CDR3, as DNA: TGTGCCAGCAGCCCGGACCTCCTAATCGGGACAGGGGGCGCGGGGGACTATGGCTACACCTTC.

This clone was detected once. The chain links TRBV7-3 to TRBJ2-3; 10 nucleotides line up with TRBD1. Trimming took 5 bases from V and 4 from J; bases not matched to a gene: 6. Germline V gene data show CDR1 as SGHTA and CDR2 as FQGTGA. This CDR3 is 15 amino acids long. The CDR3 coding sequence is TGTGCCAGCAGCCCAGACAGGGGGCATTCAGATACGCAGTATTTT. It is translated as CASSPDRGHSDTQYF. The variable domain in full, with the rest retrieved from reference TRBV7-3 and TRBJ2-3, is GAGVSQTPSNKVTEKGKYVELRCDPISGHTALYWYRQSLGQGPEFLIYFQGTGAADDSGLPNDRFFAVRPEGSVSTLKIQRTERGDSAVYLCASSPDRGHSDTQYFGPGTRLTVL.

The chain couples TRBV28 to TRBJ1-1; no clear D. CDR1 and CDR2 from the germline V gene are MDHEN and SYDVKM. V was shortened by 6 bases and J by 8 bases, with 19 bases between the two germline ends. The CDR3 is made up of 14 amino acids. CDR3 nucleotide sequence: TGTGCCAGCAGCCGCCCGGGGAAAGCACCCGAAGCTTTCTTT. This translates into CASSRPGKAPEAFF. Variable domain in full (rest from reference TRBV28 and TRBJ1-1): DVKVTQSSRYLVKRTGEKVFLECVQDMDHENMFWYRQDPGLGLRLIYFSYDVKMKEKGDIPEGYSVSREKKERFSLILESASTNQTSMYLCASSRPGKAPEAFFGQGTRLTVV.

V is TRBV7-9 and J is TRBJ1-1; D call uncertain. V was pared by 2 bases and J by 1 base, with 11 bases between. This CDR3 is 15 amino acids long. Germline V gene sequence: CDR1 SEHNR, CDR2 FQNEAQ (reference sequence). CDR3 residues: CASSLTHRENTEAFF. The DNA for the CDR3 is TGTGCCAGCAGCTTAACACACCGGGAGAACACTGAAGCTTTCTTT.

The chain has TRBV9 and TRBJ2-7, with D possibly being TRBD2 (6 bases). CDR1 and CDR2 from the germline V gene are SGDLS and YYNGEE. The CDR3 covers 14 residues. Deletions cut 3 bases from V and 5 bases from J, with 15 bases between. The CDR3 DNA reads TGTGCCAGCAGCGCGAGTGAACTAGCCGACGAGCAGTACTTC. Its translation: CASSASELADEQYF.

This clone has just one count. This chain uses TRBV11-2 with TRBJ2-5, with a weak D call TRBD2 (7 bases). There are 16 residues in the CDR3. Trimming took 8 bases from V and 5 from J, leaving 24 bases between them. The V gene's germline CDR1 is SGHAT and CDR2 FQNNGV. In DNA, the CDR3 is TGTGCCAGCCGGAGTGGGCGGGGGAGAAGGGGGGAGACCCAGTACTTC. Its translation: CASRSGRGRRGETQYF.

The chain couples TRBV19 to TRBJ2-1; 12 positions match TRBD2. Per the germline V gene, CDR1 is LNHDA and CDR2 is SQIVND (reference sequence). CDR3 length: 15 residues. V shed 7 bases, J shed 4 bases, and the junction held 5 bases outside the gene matches. The CDR3 nucleotides read TGTGCCAGTACTAGCGGGGGGGCCGGGTACAATGAGCAGTTCTTC. It is translated as CASTSGGAGYNEQFF.

The chain is built from TRBV2 and TRBJ1-5; D is ambiguous. Germline V lookup: CDR1 SNHLY, CDR2 FYNNEI. This CDR3 has 15 amino acids. V dropped 4 bases and J dropped 0 bases, with 10 bases sitting between them. This chain's CDR3 is CASSAERDSNQPQHF. The CDR3 DNA reads TGTGCCAGCAGTGCTGAGAGGGATAGCAATCAGCCCCAGCATTTT.

The J gene is TRBJ2-7, the V gene TRBV27; 12 nucleotides align to TRBD1. CDR1 and CDR2 (germline): MNHEY, SMNVEV (reference sequence). CDR3 length: 15 residues. The J segment lost 4 bases and the V segment lost 3 bases, leaving 4 bases of the junction unmatched. DNA of the CDR3: TGTGCCAGCAGTTTGGGACAGGGGGCGAGTTACGAGCAGTACTTC. Translated, it gives CASSLGQGASYEQYF.

The V call is TRBV7-8, the J call TRBJ1-2; D ambiguous. Germline V gene sequence: CDR1 SGHVS, CDR2 FQNEAQ. The CDR3 loop spans 14 amino acids. Trimming pared 4 bases from V and 3 bases from J, leaving 12 bases between. CDR3 residues: CASSYHPVDYGYTF. The DNA of the CDR3 is TGTGCCAGCAGCTACCACCCGGTCGACTATGGCTACACCTTC.

The chain recombines TRBV2 with TRBJ2-4; 8 nucleotides agree with TRBD2. The V and J ends lost 8 bases and 0 bases, in that order; junction bases with no gene match: 6. CDR1 is SNHLY, CDR2 FYNNEI, per germline. The CDR3 covers 15 residues. In nucleotides, the CDR3 is TGTGCCAGCGTAGGACTAGCTCTAGCCAAAAACATTCAGTACTTC. Translating gives CASVGLALAKNIQYF.

This clone was seen just once. The genes are TRBV28 and TRBJ2-7; a weak D match, TRBD2 (5 bases). V lost 7 bases, J lost 3 bases, and 28 bases lay in between. This CDR3 is 18 amino acids long. Germline V gene lookup returns CDR1 MDHEN and CDR2 SYDVKM. CDR3 sequence (DNA): TGTGCCAGCACATATCCCCGCCCGGGTGCAGTTCGGGACTACGAGCAGTACTTC. As protein: CASTYPRPGAVRDYEQYF.

The J gene is TRBJ2-5, the V gene TRBV11-2; 8 positions match TRBD1. Per the germline V gene, CDR1 is SGHAT and CDR2 is FQNNGV. Trimming took 4 bases from V and 5 from J; bases not matched to a gene: 3. The CDR3 covers 13 residues. CDR3 residues: CASSSDRAETQYF. In nucleotides, the CDR3 is TGTGCCAGCAGCTCGGACAGGGCGGAGACCCAGTACTTC.

Worth noting for this clone: Other DNA sequences in this specimen translate into the identical CDR3. This rearrangement joins TRBV28 to TRBJ2-7; TRBD1 matches at 9 bases. The CDR3 has 14 residues. CDR1 is MDHEN, CDR2 SYDVKM, per germline. J lost 4 bases, V lost 5 bases, and 6 bases had no gene match. The CDR3 DNA follows: TGTGCCAGCAGTCTCAGACAGGGGGTGTACGAGCAGTACTTC. This encodes CASSLRQGVYEQYF.